These 11 T cell receptor beta chains came from one sample sequenced in a study of long-term antiretroviral therapy in people with HIV. Researchers report immunoSEQ v3.0 was run at survey level. Assay used: immunoSEQ multiplex PCR; TCRdb lists only in-frame clones, some missing. The sample contains roughly 30,000 clones, roughly 94% of which appear only once. The sample consisted of unsorted PBMCs, taken 5.3 years after starting antiretroviral therapy. These receptors all come from a man between 45 and 60 years old with HIV.

This clone was recorded only once. V gene TRBV6-4 combines with J gene TRBJ1-2, with D possibly being TRBD1 (6 bases). The CDR3 is 14 amino acids. Germline CDR1 and CDR2: MRHNA and SNTAGT. Trimming took off 3 bases at V and 4 bases at J, with 12 bases between the two ends. The CDR3 reads CASSEQQGPYGYTF. CDR3 bases: TGTGCCAGCAGTGAGCAACAGGGACCCTATGGCTACACCTTC.

The CDR3 sequence: CASSTWTSSGTQYF. The CDR3 nucleotides read TGTGCCAGCAGCACCTGGACTAGCTCGGGTACGCAGTATTTT. The chain combines TRBV11-2 with TRBJ2-3, with 8 nucleotides matching TRBD2. The CDR3 loop spans 14 amino acids. Germline CDR1 and CDR2: SGHAT and FQNNGV. Trimming removed 5 bases from V and 8 bases from J; junction bases left unmatched: 9.

J is TRBJ2-7 and V is TRBV6-5; D unresolved. V dropped 5 bases and J dropped 3 bases, with 8 bases sitting between them. Germline V gives CDR1 MNHEY, CDR2 SVGAGI. This CDR3 region has 12 residues. DNA of the CDR3: TGTGCCAGCAGTCTAGATAACTACGAGCAGTACTTC. Translating it yields CASSLDNYEQYF.

The chain carries TRBV6-1 and TRBJ2-5, with D perhaps TRBD1 (6 bases). Trimming left V 2 bases short and J 5 bases short, with 9 bases between. CDR1 and CDR2 from the germline V gene are MNHNS and SASEGT. This CDR3 is built from 13 residues. CDR3 coding DNA: TGTGCCAGCAGTGAATCAGGGGTTGAGACCCAGTACTTC. Translating it yields CASSESGVETQYF.

The chain has TRBV5-6 and TRBJ2-7, with D hard to call. The V gene's germline CDR1 is SGHDT and CDR2 YYEEEE. This CDR3 is built from 13 residues. V was clipped by 5 bases and J by 0 bases, with 9 bases between them. The CDR3 reads CASSLTRSYEQYF. The CDR3 DNA sequence: TGTGCCAGCAGTTTGACACGCTCCTACGAGCAGTACTTC.

The chain has TRBV6-6 and TRBJ2-1; D gene ambiguous. The length of the CDR3 is 12 residues. V was cut by 5 bases and J by 6 bases, with 8 bases left in between. Germline lookup yields CDR1 MNHNY and CDR2 SVGAGI (reference sequence). In DNA, the CDR3 is TGTGCCAGCAGTCCCGGCGGCAATGAGCAGTTCTTC. It translates to CASSPGGNEQFF.

This chain links TRBV29-1 with TRBJ2-1, with unresolved D. Germline assignment: CDR1 SQVTM and CDR2 ANQGSEA. The CDR3 is 12 residues long. With 4 bases removed from V and 10 bases from J, the gap between germline ends came to 14 bases. CDR3 DNA: TGCAGCGTTGGCCGAGGAACCACAGAGCAGTTCTTC. It codes for CSVGRGTTEQFF.

The chain recombines TRBV5-1 with TRBJ2-4, with TRBD2 as a possible D gene (6 bases). The CDR3 totals 16 residues. In germline, CDR1 is SGHRS, CDR2 YFSETQ. The V gene lost 2 bases and the J gene lost 0 bases, with 12 bases spanning the gap. The CDR3 sequence is CASSFAGPIAKNIQYF. The CDR3 DNA sequence: TGCGCCAGCAGCTTTGCGGGACCCATAGCCAAAAACATTCAGTACTTC. Filled out from reference TRBV5-1 and TRBJ2-4, the complete variable domain reads KAGVTQTPRYLIKTRGQQVTLSCSPISGHRSVSWYQQTPGQGLQFLFEYFSETQRNKGNFPGRFSGRQFSNSRSEMNVSTLELGDSALYLCASSFAGPIAKNIQYFGAGTRLSVL.

This chain links TRBV21-1 with TRBJ2-7; TRBD1 reflects the table's D call only, with no check against the DNA. TRBV21-1 is annotated as a pseudogene. CDR3 length: 14 amino acids. In nucleotides, the CDR3 is TGTGCCAGCAGCAATAAGACAGGGTGGAACGAGCAGTACTTC. Its protein is CASSNKTGWNEQYF.

V is TRBV7-6 and J is TRBJ2-5; 8 nucleotides agree with TRBD2. This CDR3 comprises 14 residues. J gave up 2 bases and V 5 bases, and 4 bases lay outside the gene matches. Looked up from germline, CDR1 is SGHVS and CDR2 is FNYEAQ. CDR3 protein: CASSLTSGQETQYF. Here the CDR3 DNA reads TGTGCCAGCAGCCTTACTAGCGGACAAGAGACCCAGTACTTC.

The chain joins TRBV19 to TRBJ2-7; weak D call: TRBD1 (5 bases). The CDR3 runs to 15 residues. Between the trimmed V and J ends, which lost 7 bases and 1 base, there was a span of 17 bases. The V gene's germline CDR1 is LNHDA and CDR2 SQIVND (reference sequence). The CDR3 DNA reads TGTGCCAGTAAGGGCACTACCACAGGATCCTACGAGCAGTACTTC. Its translation: CASKGTTTGSYEQYF.